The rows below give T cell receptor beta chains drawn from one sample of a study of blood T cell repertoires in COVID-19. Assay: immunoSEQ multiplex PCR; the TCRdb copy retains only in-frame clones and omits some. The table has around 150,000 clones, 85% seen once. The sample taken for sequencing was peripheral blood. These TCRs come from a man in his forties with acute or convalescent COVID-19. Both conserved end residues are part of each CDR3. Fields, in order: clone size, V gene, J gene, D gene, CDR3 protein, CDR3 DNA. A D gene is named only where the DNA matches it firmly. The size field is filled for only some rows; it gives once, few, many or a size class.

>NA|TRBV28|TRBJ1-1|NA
CASSPPGGVWRNTEAFF
TGTGCCAGCAGTCCACCGGGAGGGGTTTGGAGGAACACTGAAGCTTTCTTT
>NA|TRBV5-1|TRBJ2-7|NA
CASSLQGIGEQYF
TGCGCCAGCAGCTTACAGGGAATTGGCGAGCAGTACTTC
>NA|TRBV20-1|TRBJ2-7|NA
CSASFDSSYEQYF
TGCAGTGCTAGTTTCGACAGCTCCTACGAGCAGTACTTC
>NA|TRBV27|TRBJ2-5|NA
CASSRQVQETQYF
TGTGCCAGCAGTCGACAGGTCCAAGAGACCCAGTACTTC
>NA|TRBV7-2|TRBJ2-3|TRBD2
CASGWSGGPGDTQYF
TGTGCCTCCGGGTGGAGCGGGGGGCCTGGAGATACGCAGTATTTT
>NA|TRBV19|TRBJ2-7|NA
CASSMGGAFPYEQYF
TGTGCCAGTAGTATGGGTGGGGCCTTTCCCTACGAGCAGTACTTC
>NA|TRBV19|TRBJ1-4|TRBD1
CASSTRRGRGTNEKLFF
TGTGCCAGTAGTACGAGAAGGGGGCGCGGAACTAATGAAAAACTGTTTTTT
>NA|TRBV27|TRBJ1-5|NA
CASSLKYRVMGQPQHF
TGTGCCAGCAGTTTAAAGTACAGGGTTATGGGCCAGCCCCAGCATTTT
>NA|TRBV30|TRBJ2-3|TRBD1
CAWSVGQGDADTQYF
TGTGCCTGGAGTGTGGGCCAGGGGGACGCAGATACGCAGTATTTT
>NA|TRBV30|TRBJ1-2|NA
CAWSVEPGDYGYTF
TGTGCCTGGAGTGTAGAGCCAGGGGACTATGGCTACACCTTC
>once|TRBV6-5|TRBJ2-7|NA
CASSSQARPYEQYF
TGTGCCAGTAGTTCCCAGGCCAGGCCCTACGAGCAGTACTTC
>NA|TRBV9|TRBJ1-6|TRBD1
CASSATGGDSPLHF
TGTGCCAGCAGCGCGACAGGGGGAGATTCACCCCTCCATTTT
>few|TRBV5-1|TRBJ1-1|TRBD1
CASSLRGGGDGSSEAFF
TGCGCCAGCAGCTTGAGAGGGGGCGGTGATGGGAGCTCTGAAGCTTTCTTT
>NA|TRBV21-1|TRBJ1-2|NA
CASSKGAGGTNYGYTF
TGTGCCAGCAGCAAAGGAGCGGGGGGTACAAACTATGGCTACACCTTC
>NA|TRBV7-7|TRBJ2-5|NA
CASSLAPGQETQYF
TGTGCTAGCAGCTTAGCTCCGGGCCAAGAGACCCAGTACTTC
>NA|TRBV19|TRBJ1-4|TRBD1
CASNDRVWNEKLFF
TGTGCCAGTAACGACAGGGTTTGGAATGAAAAACTGTTTTTT
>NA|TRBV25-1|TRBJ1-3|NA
CASSKTATSGNTIYF
TGTGCCAGCAGTAAGACAGCGACCTCTGGAAACACCATATATTTT
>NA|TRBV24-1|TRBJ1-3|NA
CATGRGSGNTIYF
TGTGCCACCGGCAGGGGCTCTGGAAACACCATATATTTT
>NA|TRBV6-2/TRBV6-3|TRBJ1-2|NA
CASSSGRKPGGYTF
TGTGCCAGCAGTTCCGGGAGAAAACCGGGTGGCTACACCTTC
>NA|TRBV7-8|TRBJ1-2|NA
CASSFDGAAGYTF
TGTGCCAGCAGCTTCGACGGAGCAGCCGGCTACACCTTC
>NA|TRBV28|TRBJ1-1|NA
CASGPRAARTEAFF
TGTGCCAGCGGTCCCCGTGCGGCTAGGACTGAAGCTTTCTTT
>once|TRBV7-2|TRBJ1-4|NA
CASSLWATSGGEKLFF
TGTGCCAGCAGCTTATGGGCTACCTCGGGAGGGGAAAAACTGTTTTTT
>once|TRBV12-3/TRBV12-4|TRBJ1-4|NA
CASSGNREKLFF
TGTGCCAGCTCGGGAAACCGAGAAAAACTGTTTTTT
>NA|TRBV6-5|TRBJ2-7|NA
CASSAELSYEQYF
TGTGCCAGCAGCGCCGAGCTCTCCTACGAGCAGTACTTC
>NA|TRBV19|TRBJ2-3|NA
CASSIGGADTQYF
TGTGCCAGTAGTATAGGGGGAGCAGATACGCAGTATTTT
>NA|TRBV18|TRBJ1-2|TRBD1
CASSPSLGTGDYGYTF
TGTGCCAGCTCACCAAGTCTAGGGACAGGGGACTATGGCTACACCTTC
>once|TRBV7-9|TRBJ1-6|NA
CASSSQGFRNSPLHF
TGTGCCAGCAGCTCACAGGGTTTCCGCAATTCACCCCTCCACTTT
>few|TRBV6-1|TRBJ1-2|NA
CASSEGQSFGYTF
TGTGCCAGCAGTGAAGGACAGAGCTTTGGCTACACCTTC
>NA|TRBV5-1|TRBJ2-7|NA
CASSLAAGSSYEQYF
TGCGCCAGCAGCTTGGCCGCAGGAAGCTCCTACGAGCAGTACTTC
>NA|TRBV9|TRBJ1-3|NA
CASSVVGTGTGNTIYF
TGTGCCAGCAGCGTAGTAGGCACAGGGACTGGAAACACCATATATTTT
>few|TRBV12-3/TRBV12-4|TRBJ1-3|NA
CASTGNSGNTIYF
TGTGCCAGTACAGGGAACTCTGGAAACACCATATATTTT
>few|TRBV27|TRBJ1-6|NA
CASSLSGSRNSPLHF
TGTGCCAGCAGTTTATCGGGCAGCCGTAATTCACCCCTCCACTTT
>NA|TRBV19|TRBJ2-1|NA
CASKQGFSYNEQFF
TGTGCCAGTAAACAGGGCTTTTCCTACAATGAGCAGTTCTTC
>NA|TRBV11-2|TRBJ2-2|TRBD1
CASSYRTGAGPGELFF
TGTGCCAGCAGCTACAGGACAGGGGCTGGCCCCGGGGAGCTGTTTTTT
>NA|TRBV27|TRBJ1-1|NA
CASTHSAGTEAFF
TGTGCCAGCACTCATTCCGCGGGGACTGAAGCTTTCTTT
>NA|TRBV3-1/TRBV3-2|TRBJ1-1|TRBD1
CASSQDGTGRGAFF
TGTGCCAGCAGCCAAGATGGGACAGGGAGAGGGGCTTTCTTT
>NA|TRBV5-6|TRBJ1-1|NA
CASSLGAGHTEAFF
TGTGCCAGCAGCTTGGGTGCAGGGCACACTGAAGCTTTCTTT
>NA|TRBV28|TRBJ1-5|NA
CASSLTGSNQPQHF
TGTGCCAGCAGTTTGACGGGTAGCAATCAGCCCCAGCATTTT
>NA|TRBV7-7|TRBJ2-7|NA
CASSLALGPYEQYF
TGTGCCAGCAGCCTAGCTTTGGGGCCCTACGAGCAGTACTTC
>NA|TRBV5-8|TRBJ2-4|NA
CASSLSENIAKNIQYF
TGTGCCAGCAGCTTGAGTGAGAATATAGCCAAAAACATTCAGTACTTC
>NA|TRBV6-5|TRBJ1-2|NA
CASSYSPRGYGYTF
TGTGCCAGCAGTTACTCGCCCAGGGGCTATGGCTACACCTTC
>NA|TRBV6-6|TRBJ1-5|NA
CASSFNSGSNQPQHF
TGTGCCAGTAGTTTCAATTCGGGGAGCAATCAGCCCCAGCATTTT
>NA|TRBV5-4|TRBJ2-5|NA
CASRWDTRGETQYF
TGTGCCAGCCGGTGGGACACCAGGGGAGAGACCCAGTACTTC
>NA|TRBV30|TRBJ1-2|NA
CAWDHREGYTF
TGTGCCTGGGACCACAGGGAAGGCTACACCTTC
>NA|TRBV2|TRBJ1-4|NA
CASSEQGREKLFF
TGTGCCAGCAGTGAACAGGGTCGGGAAAAACTGTTTTTT
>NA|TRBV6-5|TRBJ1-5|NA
CASSYSVQGNQPQHF
TGTGCCAGCAGTTACTCGGTACAGGGAAATCAGCCCCAGCATTTT
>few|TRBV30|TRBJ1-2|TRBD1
CAWSPGTGWHGYTF
TGTGCCTGGAGTCCCGGGACAGGGTGGCATGGCTACACCTTC
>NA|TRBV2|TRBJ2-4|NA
CASSPSFIAKNIQYF
TGTGCCAGCAGTCCGTCCTTTATAGCCAAAAACATTCAGTACTTC
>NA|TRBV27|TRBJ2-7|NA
CASSLWGGEQYF
TGTGCCAGCAGTTTATGGGGAGGCGAGCAGTACTTC
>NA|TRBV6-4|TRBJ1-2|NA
CASSDWAGSGGYTF
TGTGCCAGCAGTGACTGGGCAGGGTCAGGTGGCTACACCTTC
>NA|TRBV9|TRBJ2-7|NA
CASSEYSISEQYF
TGTGCCAGCAGCGAATATAGCATTAGCGAGCAGTACTTC
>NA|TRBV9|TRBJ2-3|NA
CASSVVWAPDTQYF
TGTGCCAGCAGCGTCGTTTGGGCCCCAGATACGCAGTATTTT
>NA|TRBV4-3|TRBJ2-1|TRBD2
CASSQELPSGGLSSYNEQFF
TGCGCCAGCAGCCAAGAATTGCCTAGCGGGGGGCTAAGCTCCTACAATGAGCAGTTCTTC
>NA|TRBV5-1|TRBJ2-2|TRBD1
CASSDDRTGGTGELFF
TGCGCCAGCAGCGATGATAGGACAGGGGGCACCGGGGAGCTGTTTTTT
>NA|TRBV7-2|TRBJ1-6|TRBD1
CASSSRPQTGGNRSPLHF
TGTGCCAGCAGCTCCCGTCCCCAGACAGGGGGGAACCGGTCACCCCTCCACTTT
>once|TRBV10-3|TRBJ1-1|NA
CARIRENTEAFF
TGTGCCAGGATCCGGGAGAACACTGAAGCTTTCTTT